What follows are 19 T cell receptor beta chains derived from one specimen sequenced in a study of blood T cells in healthy people across ages. A second 7 to 11 cycle PCR used barcoded and J-beta primers. One entry per CDR3 protein, called by TCRdb with MiXCR from the 5' RACE reads. Among approximately 2,000,000 distinct CDR3 sequences listed, about 39% were seen once. The sample was blood. The receptors derive from a human donor in good health.

Only a few counts were recorded for this clonotype. The J gene is TRBJ2-5, the V gene TRBV5-1, with 7 positions matching TRBD2. Trimming cost V 4 bases and J 0 bases; bases outside gene matches: 9. Per the germline V gene, CDR1 is SGHRS and CDR2 is YFSETQ. This CDR3 contains 16 residues. The CDR3 DNA follows: TGCGCCAGCAGCCCTGAACTAGCGATGTACCAAGAGACCCAGTACTTC. This codes for CASSPELAMYQETQYF.

The sample holds a few counts of this clonotype. This chain links TRBV20-1 with TRBJ2-2, with 7 bases identical to TRBD2. Germline-derived CDR1 and CDR2 are DFQATT and SNEGSKA (reference sequence). The CDR3 covers 13 residues. V shed 6 bases and J 6 bases; nucleotides not matched to a gene: 7. CDR3 in amino acids: CSASRLAAGELFF. The CDR3 DNA sequence: TGCAGTGCGAGCCGTCTAGCGGCCGGGGAGCTGTTTTTT.

The chain recombines TRBV30 with TRBJ1-5; D possibly corresponds to TRBD1 (5 bases). From germline, CDR1 is GTSNPN and CDR2 SVGIG (reference sequence). V lost 3 bases and J 9 bases, leaving 15 bases between the germline ends. The CDR3 is 13 residues long. CDR3 residues: CAWSGSHGGPQHF. CDR3 nucleotide sequence: TGTGCCTGGAGCGGCTCCCACGGGGGGCCCCAGCATTTT. Together with reference TRBV30 and TRBJ1-5, the CDR3 gives the full variable domain: SQTIHQWPATLVQPVGSPLSLECTVEGTSNPNLYWYRQAAGRGLQLLFYSVGIGQISSEVPQNLSASRPQDRQFILSSKKLLLSDSGFYLCAWSGSHGGPQHFGDGTRLSIL.

This clonotype was counted many times. The chain combines TRBV18 with TRBJ2-4, with 7 bases fitting TRBD1. Trimming removed 4 bases from V and 0 bases from J; junction bases left unmatched: 9. The CDR3 has 17 residues. Germline CDR1 reads KGHSH; CDR2 reads LQKENI. CDR3: CASSLNLGGAAKNIQYF. The CDR3 DNA sequence: TGTGCCAGCTCACTAAACCTAGGGGGCGCAGCCAAAAACATTCAGTACTTC.

The chain has TRBV29-1 and TRBJ2-4; the D gene is possibly TRBD1 (5 bases). The last part of the DNA fits TRBJ2-7 better; the J call may be wrong. Germline lookup yields CDR1 SQVTM and CDR2 ANQGSEA. CDR3 size: 12 residues. CDR3 loop: CSVQGVGHEQYF. CDR3 in DNA: TGCAGCGTTCAAGGGGTTGGGCACGAGCAGTACTTC.

This clonotype was recorded many times. The chain links TRBV20-1 to TRBJ1-2; tentative D call: TRBD1 (5 bases). Deletions cut 5 bases from V and 5 bases from J, with 18 bases between. CDR1 DFQATT and CDR2 SNEGSKA come from the germline V gene (reference sequence). The CDR3 is 14 residues long. In DNA, the CDR3 is TGCAGTGCTTACCCCCCCGGGCAGGGATATGGCTACACCTTC. It specifies CSAYPPGQGYGYTF.

About this clonotype: Germline is not matched at one junction end, which may reflect a read error. J is TRBJ2-3 and V is TRBV12-3 or TRBV12-4; D is possibly TRBD1 (6 bases). The CDR3 runs to 12 residues. The CDR3 nucleotides read TGTGCCAGCAAGTTCAGGACAGATGCGCAGTATTTT. Translating gives CASKFRTDAQYF.

This clonotype appeared a few times. The chain employs TRBV4-3 and TRBJ1-2; TRBD1 agrees at 8 bases. Trimming at V came to 8 bases and at J to 6 bases, leaving 8 bases not matched to a gene. This CDR3 is built from 13 residues. Germline assignment: CDR1 LGHNA and CDR2 YSLEER. The CDR3 DNA follows: TGCGCCAGCGGCGTACAGGGGGGAAATGGCTACACCTTC. Translating gives CASGVQGGNGYTF.

The chain recombines TRBV6-1 with TRBJ2-5, with TRBD2 matching over 12 bases. Per germline, CDR1 MNHNS and CDR2 SASEGT. The V gene end was trimmed by 6 bases and the J gene end by 4 bases; junction bases not matched to a gene: 15. The CDR3 is 18 amino acids. The CDR3 region has the DNA TGTGCCAGCAGCCCAGGGACTAGCGGGCTCCGGGCGGGAGAGACCCAGTACTTC. Amino acid sequence: CASSPGTSGLRAGETQYF.

This clonotype was observed a handful of times. The chain links TRBV7-6 to TRBJ2-5; D call uncertain. The V gene's germline CDR1 is SGHVS and CDR2 FNYEAQ. This CDR3 comprises 15 residues. V lost 1 base, J lost 3 bases, and 12 bases lay in between. CDR3 sequence: CASSLGWVGKETQYF. The DNA of the CDR3 is TGTGCCAGCAGCTTAGGGTGGGTGGGAAAAGAGACCCAGTACTTC.

This chain joins TRBV29-1 and TRBJ1-2; 9 bases are shared with TRBD1. The CDR3 consists of 13 residues. CDR1 and CDR2 (germline): SQVTM, ANQGSEA. The J segment lost 3 bases and the V segment lost 7 bases, leaving 6 bases of the junction unmatched. CDR3 DNA sequence: TGCAGCGCAGGACAGGGGTTCGACTATGGCTACACCTTC. It encodes CSAGQGFDYGYTF.

The chain uses TRBV3-1 and TRBJ2-1, with 11 bases aligning to TRBD1. Trimming cost V 3 bases and J 7 bases; bases outside gene matches: 8. In germline, CDR1 is LGHDT, CDR2 YNNKEL (reference sequence). This CDR3 comprises 16 residues. The CDR3 coding sequence is TGTGCCAGCAGCCAGGACCGGGACAGGGGGTATAATGAGCAGTTCTTC. Amino acid sequence: CASSQDRDRGYNEQFF.

This clonotype occurred a few times. The V and J genes are TRBV6-2 or TRBV6-3 and TRBJ2-5, with TRBD1 matching 7 bases. Trimming at V came to 2 bases and at J to 4 bases, leaving 10 bases not matched to a gene. From germline, CDR1 is MNHEY and CDR2 SVGEGT. The CDR3 is 16 amino acids. CDR3: CASSYKQGERGETQYF. The DNA for the CDR3 is TGTGCCAGCAGTTACAAGCAGGGGGAGCGTGGAGAGACCCAGTACTTC.

In its sample, this clonotype was seen many times. V is TRBV20-1 and J is TRBJ2-5; 10 bases fit TRBD2. CDR1 and CDR2 from the germline V gene are DFQATT and SNEGSKA (reference sequence). This CDR3 is 13 amino acids long. V lost 4 bases and J lost 4; bases outside the gene matches: 3. This CDR3 is CSAMSGGGETQYF. In DNA form, the CDR3 reads TGCAGTGCTATGAGCGGGGGGGGAGAGACCCAGTACTTC.

This clonotype was seen only a few times. This chain links TRBV5-1 with TRBJ2-1; 11 positions match TRBD2. This CDR3 region has 16 residues. The germline V gene has CDR1 SGHRS and CDR2 YFSETQ. Trimming took 1 base from V and 9 from J; bases not matched to a gene: 9. The CDR3 loop reads CASSLRSSGGASEQFF. As DNA, the CDR3 is TGCGCCAGCAGCTTGAGGAGTAGCGGGGGGGCTAGTGAGCAGTTCTTC.

J is TRBJ2-7 and V is TRBV20-1; TRBD1 aligns across 9 bases. CDR3 length: 16 residues. V trimming: 6 bases; J trimming: 3 bases; junction bases outside the gene matches: 15. CDR1 DFQATT and CDR2 SNEGSKA come from the germline V gene (reference sequence). CDR3 region: CSAGATAGQGGYEQYF. The DNA of the CDR3 is TGCAGTGCCGGTGCCACTGCGGGACAGGGAGGCTACGAGCAGTACTTC.

This clonotype was seen many times. The chain couples TRBV6-5 to TRBJ1-2; TRBD1 might be the D (6 bases). The CDR3 extends over 14 amino acids. With 6 bases removed from V and 0 bases from J, the gap between germline ends came to 11 bases. Germline CDR1 MNHEY, CDR2 SVGAGI. CDR3 nucleotides: TGTGCCAGCAGCTACGGACAGTCTAACTATGGCTACACCTTC. Translated: CASSYGQSNYGYTF.

This rearrangement joins TRBV12-3 or TRBV12-4 to TRBJ2-4; D remains ambiguous. There are 12 residues in the CDR3. V lost 1 base and J lost 7, with 5 bases in between. The CDR3 DNA follows: TGTGCCAGCAGTTTAGAGGTGAACATTCAGTACTTC. It encodes CASSLEVNIQYF.

On this clonotype itself: The junction does not match germline at one end; this may be a read error. The chain joins TRBV6-5 to TRBJ2-1; D is undetermined. Germline V lookup: CDR1 MNHEY, CDR2 SVGAGI. This CDR3 is built from 15 residues. In DNA form, the CDR3 reads TGTGCCAGCAGCAGTTCTGTTAGCTCCCACAATGAGCAGTTCTTC. This translates into CASSSSVSSHNEQFF.